The 14 T cell receptor beta chains in this list originate from one sample, sequenced in a study of blood T cell repertoires in COVID-19. Only in-frame clones appear in the TCRdb table, and some are missing; sequencing was by immunoSEQ multiplex PCR. The top ten hold under 6.5% of the sample, which has under 250,000 clones, 80% to 90% seen once. Specimen: peripheral blood. Receptors originate from a man aged 60-69 years with acute or convalescent COVID-19.

V gene TRBV2 combines with J gene TRBJ1-2; possibly TRBD1 for D (5 bases). V shed 7 bases and J shed 2 bases, with 14 bases lying between them. The CDR3 totals 14 residues. CDR1 and CDR2 from the germline V gene are SNHLY and FYNNEI. The CDR3 here is CASTAVRGNYGYTF. CDR3 coding DNA: TGTGCCAGCACCGCTGTAAGGGGAAACTATGGCTACACCTTC.

This rearrangement joins TRBV11-2 to TRBJ2-3, with TRBD2 as a possible D gene (7 bases). V gave up 5 bases and J gave up 2 bases, with 17 bases separating them. This CDR3 comprises 16 residues. Germline V gene data show CDR1 as SGHAT and CDR2 as FQNNGV. This CDR3 is CASSPLGGRATDTQYF. The CDR3 nucleotides read TGTGCCAGCAGCCCGCTGGGGGGGCGGGCCACAGATACGCAGTATTTT.

In its sample, this clone was seen once. The chain employs TRBV10-3 and TRBJ2-7; 7 bases match TRBD2. This CDR3 has 16 residues. V shed 0 bases, J shed 0 bases, and the junction held 5 bases outside the gene matches. CDR1 is ENHRY and CDR2 is SYGVKD in the germline V gene. CDR3 sequence reads: CAISESEGGVSYEQYF. CDR3 coding DNA: TGTGCCATCAGTGAGTCCGAGGGAGGGGTCTCCTACGAGCAGTACTTC.

The V and J genes are TRBV14 and TRBJ2-2, with 13 bases aligning to TRBD2. CDR1 is SGHDN, CDR2 FVKESK, per germline. The CDR3 has 22 amino acids. V dropped 0 bases and J dropped 0; count of bases not matched to a gene: 13. For the CDR3, the DNA is TGTGCCAGCAGCCAAGAAATCCCGCCGGGACTAGCGGGAATCGCGAACACCGGGGAGCTGTTTTTT. This translates into CASSQEIPPGLAGIANTGELFF.

The genes are TRBV5-1 and TRBJ2-7; D remains unclear. The CDR3 covers 14 residues. The V and J ends lost 9 bases and 4 bases respectively, with 20 bases between them. The germline V gene has CDR1 SGHRS and CDR2 YFSETQ. CDR3 region: CATTPSRFPYEQYF. In nucleotides, the CDR3 is TGCGCCACTACCCCCTCCAGGTTCCCTTACGAGCAGTACTTC.

This chain joins TRBV28 and TRBJ2-1; 9 bases are shared with TRBD2. Looked up from germline, CDR1 is MDHEN and CDR2 is SYDVKM. V lost 1 base to trimming and J lost 9 bases; unmatched junction nucleotides: 4. This CDR3 spans 14 amino acids. CDR3 residues: CASSLSAGGGEQFF. As DNA, the CDR3 is TGTGCCAGCAGTTTATCAGCGGGAGGAGGTGAGCAGTTCTTC. Drawing the rest from reference TRBV28 and TRBJ2-1, the complete variable domain is DVKVTQSSRYLVKRTGEKVFLECVQDMDHENMFWYRQDPGLGLRLIYFSYDVKMKEKGDIPEGYSVSREKKERFSLILESASTNQTSMYLCASSLSAGGGEQFFGPGTRLTVL.

This clone was seen once. This CDR3 is also generated by other DNA sequences in the sample. The chain has TRBV7-3 and TRBJ2-2, with 7 nucleotides matching TRBD2. The CDR3 is 14 residues long. Germline V gene sequence: CDR1 SGHTA, CDR2 FQGTGA. V trimming: 2 bases; J trimming: 3 bases; junction bases outside the gene matches: 0. Here the CDR3 DNA reads TGTGCCAGCAGCTTAGCGGGAGACACCGGGGAGCTGTTTTTT. This translates into CASSLAGDTGELFF.

The rearrangement uses TRBV2 and TRBJ2-3, with TRBD2 matching 9 bases. Germline-derived CDR1 and CDR2 are SNHLY and FYNNEI. The CDR3 totals 15 residues. The ends lost 4 bases at V and 0 bases at J; junction bases unmatched: 2. The CDR3 spells CASSASGVSTDTQYF. The CDR3 DNA reads as TGTGCCAGCAGTGCTAGCGGGGTTAGCACAGATACGCAGTATTTT.

This CDR3 is CASSLASLAAEQYF. The CDR3 nucleotides are TGCGCCAGCAGCTTGGCCTCTCTGGCCGCCGAGCAGTACTTC. V usage is TRBV5-1 and J usage is TRBJ2-7; D is uncertain. The CDR3 has 14 residues. The V gene lost 0 bases and the J gene lost 6 bases, with 13 bases spanning the gap. Germline-derived CDR1 and CDR2 are SGHRS and YFSETQ.

The chain carries TRBV24-1 and TRBJ2-2; 9 bases are a match to TRBD1. The CDR3 sequence is 17 residues long. The J segment lost 4 bases and the V segment lost 4 bases, leaving 9 bases of the junction unmatched. The V gene's germline CDR1 is KGHDR and CDR2 SFDVKD. In DNA form, the CDR3 reads TGTGCCACCAGTGAACCTACAGGGGGCCGGTTCACCGGGGAGCTGTTTTTT. Translating gives CATSEPTGGRFTGELFF.

The genes are TRBV5-1 and TRBJ1-2; 7 bases map to TRBD1. The CDR3 contains 13 residues. The junction had 13 bases not matched to a gene; V was cut back by 4 bases and J by 13 bases. The germline V gene has CDR1 SGHRS and CDR2 YFSETQ. Here the CDR3 DNA reads TGCGCCAGCAGCCCAGACAGGGCTATGGCTACCACCTTC. It encodes CASSPDRAMATTF. Supplemented by reference TRBV5-1 and TRBJ1-2, the full variable domain reads KAGVTQTPRYLIKTRGQQVTLSCSPISGHRSVSWYQQTPGQGLQFLFEYFSETQRNKGNFPGRFSGRQFSNSRSEMNVSTLELGDSALYLCASSPDRAMATTFGSGTRLTVV.

This chain uses TRBV19 with TRBJ2-7; D is perhaps TRBD1 (6 bases). The germline gives CDR1 LNHDA, CDR2 SQIVND (reference sequence). Trimming cost V 6 bases and J 0 bases, with 15 bases left between them. The CDR3 is 15 amino acids. CDR3 nucleotide sequence: TGTGCCAGTAGCAGGGACACCTTACCCTCCTACGAGCAGTACTTC. Translating it yields CASSRDTLPSYEQYF.

V gene TRBV9 combines with J gene TRBJ2-7; 13 nucleotides line up with TRBD2. The length of the CDR3 is 17 residues. After removal of 4 bases from V and 1 base from J, the junction contained 8 bases not matched to a gene. Germline-derived CDR1 and CDR2 are SGDLS and YYNGEE. CDR3 nucleotides: TGTGCCAGCAGCCGGGGACTAGCGGGGTCCCATTCCTACGAGCAGTACTTC. Translating it yields CASSRGLAGSHSYEQYF.

The gene calls are TRBV6-5 and TRBJ2-3; D remains ambiguous. Germline CDR1 and CDR2: MNHEY and SVGAGI. The ends were cut back, 3 bases at V and 6 bases at J, with 10 bases in the middle. This CDR3 has 13 amino acids. DNA for the CDR3: TGTGCCAGCAGTTATCTGGGCCGCGATACGCAGTATTTT. It specifies CASSYLGRDTQYF.